This TCR beta chain was sequenced for a study of CD8 T cells in ankylosing spondylitis. The germline V gene encodes CDR1 SGHDT and CDR2 YYEEEE. This CDR3 has 13 residues. Trimming removed 0 bases at V and 4 bases at J, with 8 bases between. Study observations and caveats: Certain motif variants had earlier been reported in reactive arthritis synovial fluid and blood. The disease-linked clones had a CD8+ phenotype and low blood frequencies.

TCR beta libraries were made by quantitative 5'-RACE with molecular barcodes. TCRdb itself ran the 5' RACE reads through MiXCR, one entry per CDR3 protein. This sample has roughly 230,000 distinct CDR3 sequences; 15% to 20% occur once, and the top ten carry less than 35%. This clonotype was counted between two and nine times. Its antigen is unidentified. This TCR was sampled from a male donor with ankylosing spondylitis or in good health (not recorded which). The V and J genes are TRBV5-6 and TRBJ2-7, with no clear D. Sequencing was carried out using blood, either unsorted or a sorted T cell fraction (not recorded which). Here the CDR3 DNA reads TGTGCCAGCAGCTTGGTGGCAGCGTACGAGCAGTACTTC. Its translation is CASSLVAAYEQYF.